These T cell receptor beta chains were read from a single sample in a study of blood T cells in healthy people across ages. TCRdb redid the calling of the 5' RACE reads with MiXCR, one entry per CDR3 protein. Here the sample spans about a million distinct CDR3 sequences, 35% to 40% being singletons. The sequencing input was blood. All receptors derive from a man younger than 35 in good health. The CDR3 runs from the conserved cysteine through the conserved F or W. The D gene is left open where the match is weak. The size of a clone is reported for some rows only, either as once, few or many, or as a class for expanded clones.

d_gene | len | j_gene | abundance | v_gene | CDR3nt | CDR3aa
. | 12 | TRBJ1-2 | few | TRBV12-3/TRBV12-4 | TGTGCCAGCAGTTTTTGGGGCTATGGCTACACCTTC | CASSFWGYGYTF
. | 15 | TRBJ2-1 | few | TRBV5-1 | TGCGCCAGCAGCTTGTTAGCGGAGTCCTACAATGAGCAGTTCTTC | CASSLLAESYNEQFF
. | 15 | TRBJ1-2 | few | TRBV5-1 | TGCGCCAGCAGCTCGGAAGACAGGTCTAACTATGGCTACACCTTC | CASSSEDRSNYGYTF
. | 12 | TRBJ2-1 | few | TRBV29-1 | TGCAGCGTTGAAGACGGAAACAATGAGCAGTTCTTC | CSVEDGNNEQFF
. | 13 | TRBJ2-3 | . | TRBV27 | TGTGCCAGCAGTCCTGAATACACAGACACGCAGTATTTT | CASSPEYTDTQYF
TRBD2 | 16 | TRBJ2-1 | . | TRBV9 | TGTGCCGGCAGCGTAGGTGGGACTAGTCAGGGTAGGGAGCAGTTCTTC | CAGSVGGTSQGREQFF
. | 15 | TRBJ2-1 | . | TRBV3-1 | TGTGCCAGCAGCCAAGATATGGCAAGCAGGGCGGAATGGTTCTTC | CASSQDMASRAEWFF
TRBD2 | 18 | TRBJ2-3 | few | TRBV4-3 | TGCGCCAGCAGCCAAGATCTTATGGGACTAGAGCCTCCGGATACGCAGTATTTT | CASSQDLMGLEPPDTQYF
. | 15 | TRBJ1-5 | few | TRBV5-1 | TGCGCCAGCAGCTCAACCGGGGCGGCCAATCAGCCCCAGCATTTT | CASSSTGAANQPQHF
. | 15 | TRBJ1-4 | . | TRBV3-1 | TGTGCCAGCAGCCAAGATCGGCCTCCTTCGGGAAAACTGTTTTTT | CASSQDRPPSGKLFF
. | 14 | TRBJ2-1 | . | TRBV28 | TGTGCCAGCAGTCGGGACTTAAAACACAATGAGCAGTTCTTC | CASSRDLKHNEQFF
. | 14 | TRBJ2-5 | . | TRBV12-3/TRBV12-4 | TGTGCCAGCAATTCAGAGTACCAGAACGATGAGCAGTACTTC | CASNSEYQNDEQYF
. | 15 | TRBJ2-2 | . | TRBV11-2 | TGTGCCAGCAGCCCCTCAATATATCGGGGCGGGGAGCTGTTTTTT | CASSPSIYRGGELFF
TRBD1 | 14 | TRBJ1-6 | once | TRBV5-5 | TGTGCCAGCACCCCAGGGGGGTTGGGATCACCCCTCCACTTT | CASTPGGLGSPLHF
. | 14 | TRBJ1-5 | . | TRBV20-1 | TGCAGTGCTAAGGTGGGGACTAAGAATCAGCCCCAGCATTTT | CSAKVGTKNQPQHF
. | 14 | TRBJ1-2 | . | TRBV27 | TGTGCCAGCAGTTTATCCCGACAGCGAGGTGGCTACACCTTC | CASSLSRQRGGYTF
. | 14 | TRBJ2-7 | . | TRBV12-3/TRBV12-4 | TGTGCCAGCAGTGTAGGGGGGCACACCTACGAGCAGTACTTC | CASSVGGHTYEQYF
. | 13 | TRBJ1-2 | many | TRBV27 | TGTGCCAGCAGTTTTTCCGCAGGGTATGGCTACACCTTC | CASSFSAGYGYTF
. | 13 | TRBJ1-1 | few | TRBV6-5 | TGTGCCAGCAGGCGAGGGGCGAACACTGAAGCTTTCTTT | CASRRGANTEAFF
TRBD1 | 17 | TRBJ2-6 | few | TRBV10-3 | TGTGCCATCAGTGTTAAGGGACAGCTCTCTGGGGCCAACGTCCTGACTTTC | CAISVKGQLSGANVLTF
. | 14 | TRBJ2-3 | once | TRBV3-1 | TGTGCCAGCAGCTCCTCAGCTATACACAATGAGCAGTATTTT | CASSSSAIHNEQYF
. | 14 | TRBJ2-7 | . | TRBV20-1 | TGCAGTGCTAGAGAAATAGGGATAAACTACGAGCAGTACTTC | CSAREIGINYEQYF
. | 11 | TRBJ1-1 | . | TRBV6-5 | TGTGTCAGTCATAGGGGAACTGAAGCTTTCTTT | CVSHRGTEAFF
TRBD1 | 14 | TRBJ2-7 | . | TRBV12-3/TRBV12-4 | TGTGCCAGCAGTATAAGGACAGGGTTCTACGAGCAGTACTTC | CASSIRTGFYEQYF
. | 14 | TRBJ1-5 | few | TRBV6-5 | TGTGCCAGCAGTCTCAGGGGCCGAAATCAGCCCCAGCATTTT | CASSLRGRNQPQHF
. | 16 | TRBJ1-5 | . | TRBV19 | TGTGCCAGTAGTCTCCCTCCAGGTCCTAGCAATCAGCCCCAGCATTTT | CASSLPPGPSNQPQHF